This T cell receptor (beta chain) was identified during a study of blood T cell repertoires in COVID-19. The CDR3 spans 11 residues. Trimming left V 4 bases short and J 8 bases short, with 8 bases between. Per the germline V gene, CDR1 is SEHNR and CDR2 is FQNEAQ (reference sequence). Assay: immunoSEQ multiplex PCR; the TCRdb copy retains only in-frame clones and omits some. The sample comprises about 390,000 clones, just under 90% of which are singletons, and 10% rests with the top ten. Sequenced input: PBMCs or T cells enriched from blood (not recorded which). The chain couples TRBV7-9 to TRBJ1-2; D gene ambiguous. The source is a woman aged 45-65 years who had recovered from COVID-19. This CDR3 is CASSSTQGYTF. DNA of the CDR3: TGTGCCAGCAGCTCCACACAGGGCTACACCTTC.